This T cell receptor (beta chain) is drawn from a study of blood T cell repertoires in COVID-19. Background on the study: COVID-19 samples, acute and convalescent, were from the United States, Italy and Spain.

Germline V lookup: CDR1 SGHRS, CDR2 YFSETQ. The CDR3 loop spans 13 amino acids. Trimming removed 0 bases from V and 6 bases from J, with 7 bases in between. Libraries were prepared by immunoSEQ multiplex PCR; TCRdb keeps only in-frame clonotypes and omits some of them. The profile shows over 450,000 clones, roughly nine tenths of them singletons. V is TRBV5-1 and J is TRBJ1-3; D gene uncertain. The clonotype comes from a woman aged 45-65 years with COVID-19, enrolled during active disease. Sequenced input: peripheral blood. The CDR3 DNA reads TGCGCCAGCAGCTTGGGCGTCTCAAACACCATATATTTT. Encoded protein: CASSLGVSNTIYF.